Following are 13 T cell receptor beta chains from one sample sequenced in a study of CD8+CD57+ T cells in acquired aplastic anemia. The template for TCR beta VDJ and CDR3 sequence profiling was genomic DNA. TCRdb reprocessed the reads with MiXCR, giving one entry per CDR3 protein. The repertoire includes roughly 220,000 distinct CDR3 sequences, 65% of them detected once, and roughly 50% sits in the top ten. In patients chosen for sequencing, flow cytometry had shown CD8+CD57+ cell expansion. The sample comprised sorted CD4+, CD8+, or CD8+CD57+ T cells (not recorded which) from PBMCs. These receptors came from a human donor with aplastic anemia.

As for this clonotype: The junction departs from germline at one end; a sequencing error may be responsible. The rearrangement uses TRBV7-9 and TRBJ2-7; 11 bases line up with TRBD2. CDR3 length: 15 residues. Germline CDR1 reads SEHNR; CDR2 reads FQNEAQ (reference sequence). CDR3 sequence (DNA): TGTGCCGGCAGCCCGCCGGGACTAGCGGTTTACGAGCAGTACTTC. It translates to CAGSPPGLAVYEQYF.

V is TRBV19 and J is TRBJ1-1; no clear D. Germline V gene data show CDR1 as LNHDA and CDR2 as SQIVND (reference sequence). Deletions cut 2 bases from V and 8 bases from J, with 15 bases between. This CDR3 has 14 residues. Written as DNA, the CDR3 is TGTGCCAGTAGTATACGGATGGAAGATTCGGAAGCTTTCTTT. It translates to CASSIRMEDSEAFF.

This clonotype turned up a few times. The chain has TRBV5-1 and TRBJ2-5; TRBD2 aligns across 13 bases. V lost 3 bases and J lost 5; bases outside the gene matches: 10. This CDR3 spans 17 amino acids. The germline CDR1 and CDR2 sequences are SGHRS and YFSETQ. The CDR3 here is CASSSATSGGPPETQYF. The CDR3 DNA sequence: TGCGCCAGCAGCTCCGCGACTAGCGGGGGGCCCCCTGAGACCCAGTACTTC.

The chain recombines TRBV5-6 with TRBJ2-7, with TRBD1 as a possible D gene (5 bases). The CDR3 spans 15 residues. The germline gives CDR1 SGHDT, CDR2 YYEEEE. The V gene lost 7 bases and the J gene lost 3 bases, with 20 bases spanning the gap. Here the CDR3 DNA reads TGTGCCAGCCAACATTTAGGGGCCATGGACTACGAGCAGTACTTC. Protein: CASQHLGAMDYEQYF.

Note on this clonotype: Its ends do not fully match the called genes, so a read error is possible. This chain joins TRBV10-3 and TRBJ2-1, with no clear D. The CDR3 has 14 residues. Germline V gives CDR1 ENHRY, CDR2 SYGVKD. The CDR3 region is CASSYSSSDNEQFF. The CDR3, as DNA: TGTGCCAGCAGTTACTCGTCCTCAGACAATGAGCAGTTCTTC.

This clonotype was seen only a few times. The chain uses TRBV6-5 and TRBJ1-2; D is possibly TRBD1 (5 bases). Germline V gene sequence: CDR1 MNHEY, CDR2 SVGAGI. This CDR3 has 15 amino acids. V was pared by 4 bases and J by 0 bases, with 12 bases between. CDR3 DNA: TGTGCCAGCAGTTTCTCGACAGACGCTAACTATGGCTACACCTTC. Its translation: CASSFSTDANYGYTF.

This clonotype has only a few counts. The V and J genes are TRBV20-1 and TRBJ2-7, with D hard to call. CDR3 size: 14 residues. Germline V gene lookup returns CDR1 DFQATT and CDR2 SNEGSKA (reference sequence). The ends were cut back, 0 bases at V and 1 base at J, with 10 bases in the middle. The CDR3 here is CSARDRAQSYEQYF. CDR3 nucleotide sequence: TGCAGTGCTAGAGATCGGGCCCAGTCCTACGAGCAGTACTTC.

The chain joins TRBV7-3 to TRBJ2-3; D ambiguous. Germline V lookup: CDR1 SGHTA, CDR2 FQGTGA. The CDR3 runs 14 residues. Between the trimmed V and J ends, which lost 0 bases and 1 base, there was a span of 5 bases. CDR3 sequence: CASSLTFGTDTQYF. The CDR3 DNA is TGTGCCAGCAGCTTAACGTTCGGCACAGATACGCAGTATTTT. Full variable domain (outside the CDR3, taken from reference TRBV7-3 and TRBJ2-3): GAGVSQTPSNKVTEKGKYVELRCDPISGHTALYWYRQSLGQGPEFLIYFQGTGAADDSGLPNDRFFAVRPEGSVSTLKIQRTERGDSAVYLCASSLTFGTDTQYFGPGTRLTVL.

The chain carries TRBV6-6 and TRBJ2-7, with D possibly being TRBD1 (6 bases). This CDR3 region has 13 residues. V gave up 5 bases and J gave up 5 bases, with 13 bases separating them. In germline, CDR1 is MNHNY, CDR2 SVGAGI (reference sequence). The CDR3 protein is CASSVSGVHEQYF. In DNA, the CDR3 is TGTGCCAGCAGTGTTTCAGGGGTCCACGAGCAGTACTTC.

The CDR3 sequence: CASSPGRRVDTIYF. The CDR3 bases are TGTGCCAGCAGCCCGGGACGGAGAGTTGACACCATATATTTT. The chain joins TRBV12-3 or TRBV12-4 to TRBJ1-3; maybe TRBD1 (5 bases). V lost 6 bases, J lost 8 bases, and 17 bases lay in between. The CDR3 covers 14 residues.

This chain uses TRBV7-9 with TRBJ2-5, with D unresolved. V was cut by 5 bases and J by 7 bases, with 14 bases left in between. The CDR3 has 13 amino acids. Germline-derived CDR1 and CDR2 are SEHNR and FQNEAQ (reference sequence). CDR3 bases: TGTGCCAGCAGCCCCCCCGGATTTGGGACCCAGTACTTC. Amino acid sequence: CASSPPGFGTQYF. The variable domain in full, completed from reference TRBV7-9 and TRBJ2-5, reads DTGVSQNPRHKITKRGQNVTFRCDPISEHNRLYWYRQTLGQGPEFLTYFQNEAQLEKSRLLSDRFSAERPKGSFSTLEIQRTEQGDSAMYLCASSPPGFGTQYFGPGTRLLVL.

The rearrangement uses TRBV20-1 and TRBJ1-2; the D is unclear. V was trimmed by 7 bases and J by 13 bases, leaving 16 bases between them. The CDR3 runs 10 residues. Germline V gene data show CDR1 as DFQATT and CDR2 as SNEGSKA (reference sequence). CDR3 sequence reads: CSGEPRSGTF. The CDR3 nucleotides are TGCAGTGGGGAACCACGTTCCGGCACCTTC.

The table lists this clonotype with many counts. The chain links TRBV5-1 to TRBJ2-7; unclear D gene. CDR3 size: 12 residues. Trimming pared 0 bases from V and 5 bases from J, leaving 6 bases between. Germline CDR1 and CDR2: SGHRS and YFSETQ. The CDR3 spells CASSLEGNEQYF. As DNA, the CDR3 is TGCGCCAGCAGCTTGGAAGGGAACGAGCAGTACTTC.